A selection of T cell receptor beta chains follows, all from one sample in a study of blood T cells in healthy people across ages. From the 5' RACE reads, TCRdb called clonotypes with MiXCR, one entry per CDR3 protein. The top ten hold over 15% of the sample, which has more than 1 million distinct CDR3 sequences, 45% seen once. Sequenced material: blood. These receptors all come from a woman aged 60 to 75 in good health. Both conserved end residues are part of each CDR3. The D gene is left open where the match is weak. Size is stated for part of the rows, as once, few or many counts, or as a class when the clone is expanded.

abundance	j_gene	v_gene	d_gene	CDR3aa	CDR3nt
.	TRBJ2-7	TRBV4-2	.	CASSQDTGSAYEQYF	TGTGCCAGCAGCCAAGATACCGGGTCAGCCTACGAGCAGTACTTC
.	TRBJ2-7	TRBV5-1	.	CASSLDRRDYEQYF	TGCGCCAGCAGCTTGGACAGGCGAGACTACGAGCAGTACTTC
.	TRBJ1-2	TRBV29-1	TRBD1	CSVGDRGSYGYTF	TGCAGCGTTGGGGACAGGGGGTCCTATGGCTACACCTTC
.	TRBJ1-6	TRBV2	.	CASSENLGGRSSYNSPLHF	TGTGCCAGCAGTGAAAATCTCGGGGGACGAAGCTCCTATAATTCACCCCTCCACTTT
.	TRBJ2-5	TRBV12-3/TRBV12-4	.	CASSLGWGETQYF	TGTGCCAGCAGTTTAGGCTGGGGCGAGACCCAGTACTTC
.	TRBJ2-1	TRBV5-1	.	CASSLVLKYNEQFF	TGCGCCAGCAGCTTGGTCTTGAAATACAATGAGCAGTTCTTC
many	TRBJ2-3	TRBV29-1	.	CSLAYTSTDTQYF	TGCAGCCTTGCTTACACTAGCACAGATACGCAGTATTTT
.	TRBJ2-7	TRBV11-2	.	CASSLENRRGSSYEQYF	TGTGCCAGCAGCTTAGAAAATAGAAGGGGGAGCTCCTACGAGCAGTACTTC
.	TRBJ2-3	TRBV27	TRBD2	CASSDVAGVADTQYF	TGTGCCAGCAGTGACGTAGCGGGAGTCGCAGATACGCAGTATTTT
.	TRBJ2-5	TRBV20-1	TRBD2	CSAFSGREETQYF	TGCAGTGCTTTTAGCGGGAGGGAAGAGACCCAGTACTTC
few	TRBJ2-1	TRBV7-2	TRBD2	CASSFPAGGNEQFF	TGTGCCAGCAGCTTTCCTGCGGGAGGGAATGAGCAGTTCTTC
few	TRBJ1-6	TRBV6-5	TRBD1	CASRYGTATSPLHF	TGTGCCAGCAGGTACGGGACAGCGACTTCACCCCTCCACTTT
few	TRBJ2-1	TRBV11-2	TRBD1	CASSSLLTGNEQFF	TGTGCCAGCAGCTCCTTATTGACAGGGAACGAGCAGTTCTTC
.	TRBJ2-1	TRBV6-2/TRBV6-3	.	CASRSLRQTNSYNEQFF	TGTGCCAGCAGGAGCCTAAGACAGACCAACTCCTACAATGAGCAGTTCTTC
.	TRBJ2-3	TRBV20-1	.	CSARPPGPGDTQYF	TGCAGTGCTAGGCCCCCCGGCCCTGGGGATACGCAGTATTTT
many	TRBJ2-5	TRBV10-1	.	CASSDLETQYF	TGCGCCAGCAGTGACTTGGAGACCCAGTACTTC
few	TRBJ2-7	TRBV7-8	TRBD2	CASSHRLAGAPVYEQYF	TGTGCCAGCAGCCATAGACTAGCGGGAGCCCCGGTCTACGAGCAGTACTTC
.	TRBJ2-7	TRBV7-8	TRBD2	CASSLETGGTSGSYYEQYF	TGTGCCAGCAGCTTAGAGACCGGCGGCACTAGCGGAAGCTACTACGAGCAGTACTTC
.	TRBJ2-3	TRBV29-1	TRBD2	CSVPPLAGFTDTQYF	TGCAGCGTTCCACCCCTAGCGGGCTTCACAGATACGCAGTATTTT
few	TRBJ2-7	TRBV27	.	CASGLSLGVDEQYF	TGTGCCAGCGGCTTGAGTTTGGGGGTCGACGAGCAGTACTTC
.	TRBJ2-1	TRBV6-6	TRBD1	CASSSTGQGAHNEQFF	TGTGCCAGCAGTTCCACGGGACAGGGAGCGCACAATGAGCAGTTCTTC
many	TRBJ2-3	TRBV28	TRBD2	CASSTSGSTDTQYF	TGTGCCAGCAGTACTAGCGGAAGCACAGATACGCAGTATTTT
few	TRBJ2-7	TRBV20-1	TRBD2	CSASTGLAYEQYF	TGCAGTGCTTCGACGGGACTAGCCTACGAGCAGTACTTC
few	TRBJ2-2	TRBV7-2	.	CASSLIGLRNTGELFF	TGTGCCAGCAGCTTAATTGGACTAAGAAACACCGGGGAGCTGTTTTTT
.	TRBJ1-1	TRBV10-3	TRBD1	CAIRSRDRGIDTEAFF	TGTGCCATCAGATCGCGGGACAGGGGAATCGACACTGAAGCTTTCTTT
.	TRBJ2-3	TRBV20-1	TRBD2	CSAAFSGRVTDTQYF	TGCAGTGCCGCTTTCTCCGGGAGGGTCACAGATACGCAGTATTTT
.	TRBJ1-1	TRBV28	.	CASSLYVTPNTEAFF	TGTGCCAGCAGTTTATATGTGACACCGAACACTGAAGCTTTCTTT
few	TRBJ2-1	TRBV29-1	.	CSGAVSEQFF	TGCAGCGGGGCAGTGAGTGAGCAGTTCTTC
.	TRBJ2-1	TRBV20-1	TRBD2	CSGLAASYNEQFF	TGCAGTGGCCTAGCGGCCTCCTACAATGAGCAGTTCTTC
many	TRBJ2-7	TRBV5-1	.	CASSLGDEQYF	TGTGCCAGCAGTTTGGGGGACGAGCAGTACTTC
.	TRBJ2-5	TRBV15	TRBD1	CATSTGGRTADEQYF	TGTGCCACCAGTACAGGGGGAAGAACAGCGGATGAGCAGTACTTC
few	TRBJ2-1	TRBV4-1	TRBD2	CASSQVAGVLDEQFF	TGCGCCAGCAGCCAAGTAGCGGGAGTTCTCGATGAGCAGTTCTTC
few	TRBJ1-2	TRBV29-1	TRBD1	CSVVQGADGYTF	TGCAGCGTTGTTCAGGGGGCAGATGGCTACACCTTC
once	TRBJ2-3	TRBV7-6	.	CASSVAATTDTQYF	TGTGCCAGCAGCGTTGCAGCCACCACAGATACGCAGTATTTT
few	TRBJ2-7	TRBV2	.	CASREEGVPSYEQYF	TGTGCCAGCAGGGAGGAGGGGGTTCCTTCCTACGAGCAGTACTTC
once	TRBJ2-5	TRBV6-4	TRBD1	CASNADRGGETQYF	TGTGCCAGCAACGCCGACAGGGGTGGAGAGACCCAGTACTTC
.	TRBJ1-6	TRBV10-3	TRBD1	CAISEQGAGSPLHF	TGTGCCATCAGTGAGCAGGGGGCTGGTTCACCCCTCCACTTT
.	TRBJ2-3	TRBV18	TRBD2	CASSPIGTSRDTQYF	TGTGCCAGCTCACCTATCGGGACTAGCAGAGATACGCAGTATTTT
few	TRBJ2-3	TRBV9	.	CASSVEATGRGDTQYF	TGTGCCAGCAGCGTAGAGGCGACAGGGAGGGGGGATACGCAGTATTTT
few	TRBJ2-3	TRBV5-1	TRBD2	CASSPGLAGWNSSTDTQYF	TGCGCCAGCAGCCCGGGACTAGCGGGCTGGAATTCTAGCACAGATACGCAGTATTTT
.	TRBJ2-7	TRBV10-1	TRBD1	CASSFGQEYEQYF	TGCGCCAGCAGCTTCGGACAGGAATACGAGCAGTACTTC
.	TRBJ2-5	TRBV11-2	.	CASTPGLRETQYF	TGTGCCAGCACGCCGGGCCTTCGAGAGACCCAGTACTTC
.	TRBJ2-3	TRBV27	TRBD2	CASNRGVLGTDTRYF	TGTGCCAGCAACCGGGGGGTCTTAGGCACAGATACGCGGTATTTT
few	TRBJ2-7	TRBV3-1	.	CASSLGRSAYEQYF	TGTGCCAGCAGCCTCGGTAGAAGCGCCTACGAGCAGTACTTC
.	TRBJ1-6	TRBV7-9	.	CASSLGQKNSPLHF	TGTGCCAGCAGCTTAGGACAGAAGAATTCACCCCTCCACTTT
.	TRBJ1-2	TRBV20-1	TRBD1	CSASPTGGGCGYTF	TGCAGTGCTAGTCCGACAGGGGGAGGCTGTGGCTACACCTTC
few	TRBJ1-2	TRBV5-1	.	CASSLAGSLRRGGYTF	TGCGCCAGCAGCTTGGCCGGGAGCCTCCGGAGGGGTGGCTACACCTTC
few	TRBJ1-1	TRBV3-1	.	CASSPQVREEAFF	TGTGCCAGCAGCCCCCAAGTGAGGGAGGAAGCTTTCTTT
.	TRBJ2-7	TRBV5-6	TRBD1	CASKPGQGTYEQYF	TGTGCCAGCAAACCGGGACAGGGCACCTACGAGCAGTACTTC
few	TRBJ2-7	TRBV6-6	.	CASSGPQGPYEQYF	TGTGCCAGCAGTGGACCCCAGGGGCCCTACGAGCAGTACTTC
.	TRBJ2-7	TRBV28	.	CASSTRVVSSYEQYF	TGTGCCAGCAGCACCAGGGTGGTCAGCTCCTACGAGCAGTACTTC